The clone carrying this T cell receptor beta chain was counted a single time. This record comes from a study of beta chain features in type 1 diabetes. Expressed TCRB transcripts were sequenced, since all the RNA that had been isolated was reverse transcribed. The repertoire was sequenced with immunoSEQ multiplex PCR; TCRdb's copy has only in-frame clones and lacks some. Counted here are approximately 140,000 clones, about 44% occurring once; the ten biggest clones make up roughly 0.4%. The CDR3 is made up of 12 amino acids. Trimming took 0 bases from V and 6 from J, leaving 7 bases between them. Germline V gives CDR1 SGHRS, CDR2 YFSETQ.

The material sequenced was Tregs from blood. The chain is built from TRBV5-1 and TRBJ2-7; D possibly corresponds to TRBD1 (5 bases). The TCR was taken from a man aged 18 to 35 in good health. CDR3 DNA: TGCGCCAGCAGCTTGGTGGGGCGCGAGCAGTACTTC. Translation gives CASSLVGREQYF.